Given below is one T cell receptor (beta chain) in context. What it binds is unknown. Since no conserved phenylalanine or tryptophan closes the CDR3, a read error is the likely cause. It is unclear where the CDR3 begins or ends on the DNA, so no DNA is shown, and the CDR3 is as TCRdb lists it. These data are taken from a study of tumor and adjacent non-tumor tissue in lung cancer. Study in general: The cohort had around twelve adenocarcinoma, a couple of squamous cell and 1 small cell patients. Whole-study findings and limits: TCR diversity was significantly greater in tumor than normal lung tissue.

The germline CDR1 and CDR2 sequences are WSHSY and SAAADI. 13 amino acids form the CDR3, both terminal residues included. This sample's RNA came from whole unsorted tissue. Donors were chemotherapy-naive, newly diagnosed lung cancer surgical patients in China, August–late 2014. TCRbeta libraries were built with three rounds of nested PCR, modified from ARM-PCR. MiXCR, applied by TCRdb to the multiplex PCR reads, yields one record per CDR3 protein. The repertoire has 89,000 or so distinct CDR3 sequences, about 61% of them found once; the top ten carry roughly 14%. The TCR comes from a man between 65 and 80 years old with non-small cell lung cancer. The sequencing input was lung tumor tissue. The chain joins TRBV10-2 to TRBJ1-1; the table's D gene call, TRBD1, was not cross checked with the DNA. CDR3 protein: CASRAGQRTETLS.